A selection of T cell receptor beta chains follows, all from one sample in a study of blood T cell repertoires in COVID-19. Assay used: immunoSEQ multiplex PCR; TCRdb lists only in-frame clones, some missing. Here the sample spans about 160,000 clones, just under 90% being singletons. Sequencing was carried out using peripheral blood. The receptors shown here come from a woman in her sixties or seventies with COVID-19, enrolled during active disease. Both conserved end residues are part of each CDR3. D genes are given only for firm matches. Only part of the rows carry a size: once, few, many, or a class if the clone is expanded.

>TRBD2|.|TRBJ2-2|TRBV7-2
TGTGCCAGCAGCTTAGCTCGCGGGGGGGCGTCCGGGGAGCTGTTTTTT
CASSLARGGASGELFF
>.|few|TRBJ1-2|TRBV7-3
TGTGCCAGCAGCTTAACGGTTGGCGGGGAAAATGGCTACACCTTC
CASSLTVGGENGYTF
>.|.|TRBJ2-5|TRBV28
TGTGCCAGCAGGACACCGACCCTCGGGACCCAGTACTTC
CASRTPTLGTQYF
>TRBD2|.|TRBJ2-7|TRBV19
TGTGCCAGTAGGACTAGCGGGGGCTACGAGCAGTACTTC
CASRTSGGYEQYF
>.|.|TRBJ2-3|TRBV6-5
TGTGCCAGCAGCCCCCTCCCCGGGGTGGGAGAGGCGCAGTATTTT
CASSPLPGVGEAQYF
>.|.|TRBJ1-2|TRBV5-1
TGCGCCAGCAGCTTGGGGGTGGCAGGCACTTCCTATGGCTACACCTTC
CASSLGVAGTSYGYTF
>TRBD1|.|TRBJ1-6|TRBV5-5
TGTGCCAGCAGCTTGCCGGGACAGGCTAATTCACCCCTCCACTTT
CASSLPGQANSPLHF
>TRBD2|.|TRBJ2-3|TRBV7-6
TGTGCCAGCAGCTTAGCTCCTCCAGCGGGGCCGTATTCTAGCACAGATACGCAGTATTTT
CASSLAPPAGPYSSTDTQYF
>TRBD1|.|TRBJ1-3|TRBV12-3/TRBV12-4
TGTGCCAGCAGTAGACAGGGGTTAAACACCATATATTTT
CASSRQGLNTIYF
>TRBD1|.|TRBJ1-6|TRBV3-1/TRBV3-2
TGTGCCAGCAGCCAAGATCAGGGGGCAGGTTCACCCCTCCACTTT
CASSQDQGAGSPLHF
>.|.|TRBJ2-2|TRBV27
TGTGCCAGCAGTGGGTCAGGTCTCGTCGGGGAGCTGTTTTTT
CASSGSGLVGELFF
>TRBD1|.|TRBJ1-1|TRBV19
TGTGCCAGTAGGGGACAGCTTCCAATGAACACTGAAGCTTTCTTT
CASRGQLPMNTEAFF
>TRBD1|.|TRBJ2-2|TRBV28
TGTGCCAGCAGTTCTCGGGACAGATACACCGGGGAGCTGTTTTTT
CASSSRDRYTGELFF
>.|.|TRBJ1-4|TRBV27
TGTGCCAGCAGGCCCCGCAGGGGCTACGGTGAAAAACTGTTTTTT
CASRPRRGYGEKLFF
>TRBD1|.|TRBJ1-6|TRBV19
TGTGCCAGTAGTGCGTCAGGGGGAAGCTCCTATAATTCACCCCTCCACTTT
CASSASGGSSYNSPLHF
>.|.|TRBJ1-1|TRBV2
TGTGCCAGCAGAGACGGGGGTGAAGCTTTCTTT
CASRDGGEAFF
>.|.|TRBJ2-5|TRBV7-3
TGTGCCAGCAGCTTAATAGGGGCTCAAGAGACCCAGTACTTC
CASSLIGAQETQYF
>.|.|TRBJ1-5|TRBV21-1
TGTGCCAGCAGCAAAGTAGGAGGCCCCAAGGCCCAGCATTTT
CASSKVGGPKAQHF
>TRBD1|.|TRBJ2-3|TRBV19
TGTGCCAGTAGTAATCAGGGGGCGTGGACAGATACGCAGTATTTT
CASSNQGAWTDTQYF
>.|.|TRBJ2-1|TRBV11-2
TGTGCCAGCAGCTCCGGCTACAGGGAAGCCCCCTACAATGAGCAGTTCTTC
CASSSGYREAPYNEQFF
>TRBD1|.|TRBJ2-1|TRBV5-1
TGCGCCAGCAGCATCAACTTGGTCAGGACAGGGAAAAAGAGCTCCTACAATGAGCAGTTCTTC
CASSINLVRTGKKSSYNEQFF
>TRBD1|.|TRBJ1-6|TRBV30
TGTGCCTGGAGGGGGCCCGGGACAGGGGCTCCACCCCTCCACTTT
CAWRGPGTGAPPLHF
>.|once|TRBJ1-5|TRBV27
TGTGCCAGCAGTCTGACATCTCAAAGGAAGCCCCAGCATTTT
CASSLTSQRKPQHF
>TRBD1|.|TRBJ2-7|TRBV23-1
TGCGCCAGCATTGGGACAGGGGCCTACGAGCAGTACTTC
CASIGTGAYEQYF
>TRBD2|.|TRBJ2-1|TRBV18
TGTGCCAGCTCACCCGCCCAACTAGCGGGGGGCATCAATGAGCAGTTCTTC
CASSPAQLAGGINEQFF
>.|.|TRBJ2-4|TRBV5-8
TGTGCCAGCAGCTTGGTGGCAGGGATGAACATTCAGTACTTC
CASSLVAGMNIQYF
>.|.|TRBJ2-7|TRBV5-6
TGTGCCAGCCTGTCATTCGGGGACGAGCAGTACTTC
CASLSFGDEQYF
>TRBD1|.|TRBJ1-4|TRBV28
TGTGCCAGCATCAGGACAGGGGAATGGGAAAAACTGTTTTTT
CASIRTGEWEKLFF
>.|.|TRBJ1-6|TRBV3-1/TRBV3-2
TGTGCCAGCAGCCCCAATAATTCACCCCTCCACTTT
CASSPNNSPLHF
>TRBD1|.|TRBJ1-5|TRBV4-2
TGTGCCAGCAGCCAGGGGGGCGGGACAGGGGGTAGACAGCCCCAGCATTTT
CASSQGGGTGGRQPQHF
>.|.|TRBJ1-5|TRBV6-5
TGTGCCAGCAGGGATACCGGGAATCAGCCCCAGCATTTT
CASRDTGNQPQHF
>TRBD1|few|TRBJ1-3|TRBV7-8
TGTGCCAGCAGCTTAGCGCAGGGGGCTAGGGGACACTCTGGAAACACCATATATTTT
CASSLAQGARGHSGNTIYF
>TRBD1|.|TRBJ2-4|TRBV28
TGTGCCAGCAGTGAGGGGGCGCTGGGAGACATTCAGTACTTC
CASSEGALGDIQYF
>TRBD1|.|TRBJ2-1|TRBV11-2
TGTGCCAGCAGCTTGACAGGGGCCATGCATGAGCAGTTCTTC
CASSLTGAMHEQFF
>TRBD1|.|TRBJ2-3|TRBV7-3
TGTGCCAGCAGCCCACAGGGGGCCCTAAGCACAGATACGCAGTATTTT
CASSPQGALSTDTQYF
>TRBD1|.|TRBJ1-3|TRBV7-9
TGTGCCAGCAGCCAAAGGACAGGGGCTGGAAACACCATATATTTT
CASSQRTGAGNTIYF
>TRBD1|.|TRBJ2-4|TRBV6-5
TGTGCCAGCAGCTTTCACAGGGGAGTAAACATTCAGTACTTC
CASSFHRGVNIQYF
>TRBD2|.|TRBJ2-1|TRBV30
TGTGCCTGGAGTGTCGAGCGGGGCTCCTACAATGAGCAGTTCTTC
CAWSVERGSYNEQFF
>TRBD1|.|TRBJ1-4|TRBV10-3
TGTGCCATCAGTGAGTGGCAAGGGACAGGGGAAAAACTGTTTTTT
CAISEWQGTGEKLFF
>.|once|TRBJ2-4|TRBV10-1
TGCGCCACCATCCAGGGTACAGCCAAAAACATTCAGTACTTC
CATIQGTAKNIQYF
>TRBD2|.|TRBJ2-5|TRBV5-4
TGTGCCAGCAGCTCCGGACTAGCGGGGGGAGAGACCCAGTACTTC
CASSSGLAGGETQYF
>TRBD1|.|TRBJ1-4|TRBV10-3
TGTGCCATCAGGTCGGGACAGGGGAATGAAAAACTGTTTTTT
CAIRSGQGNEKLFF